This T cell receptor beta chain was recovered during a study of T-cell memory formation after mild COVID-19. Study-level information: Most TCR clusters belonged to a single donor. Points from the study as a whole: Later expanders leaned toward CD4+, whereas clones contracting from day 15 to 85 were balanced CD4/CD8.

TCRdb called the 5' RACE reads again in MiXCR, with one record for every CDR3 protein. This sample carries some 250,000 distinct CDR3 sequences, 7.5% to 10% of them seen once, and the ten largest clones take 22%. This clonotype appeared a few times. The antigen remains undetermined. Germline values: CDR1 DFQATT, CDR2 SNEGSKA (reference sequence). With 3 bases clipped from V and 2 bases from J, the junction kept 8 bases outside the gene matches. The CDR3 is 16 residues long. The specimen sequenced was PBMCs or a T cell subset sorted from them (not recorded which). The gene calls are TRBV20-1 and TRBJ2-2, with 8 positions matching TRBD2. The sequence was collected from a man between 18 and 35 years old who had mild COVID-19 (a few samples of this study predate the infection). Cell type and time point are not known. CDR3 residues: CSASGPGLGNTGELFF. The CDR3 bases are TGCAGTGCTAGCGGCCCGGGACTAGGCAACACCGGGGAGCTGTTTTTT.